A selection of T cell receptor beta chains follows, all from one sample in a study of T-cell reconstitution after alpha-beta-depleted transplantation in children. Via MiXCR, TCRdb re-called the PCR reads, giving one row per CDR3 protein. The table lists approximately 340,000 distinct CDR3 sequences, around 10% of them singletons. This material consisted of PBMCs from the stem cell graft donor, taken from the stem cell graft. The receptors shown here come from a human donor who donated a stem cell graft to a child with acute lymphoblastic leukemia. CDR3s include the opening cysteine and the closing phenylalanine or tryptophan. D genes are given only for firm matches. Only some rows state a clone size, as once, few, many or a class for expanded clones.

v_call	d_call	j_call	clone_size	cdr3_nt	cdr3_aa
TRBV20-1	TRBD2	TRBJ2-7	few	TGCAGTGCTTATACTAGCGGAACCTACGAGCAGTACTTC	CSAYTSGTYEQYF
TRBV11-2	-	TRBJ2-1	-	TGTGCCAGCAGCCCTAGGCTAGGGGCTTTGGCGGGTGAGCAGTTCTTC	CASSPRLGALAGEQFF
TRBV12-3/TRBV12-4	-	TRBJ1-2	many	TGTGCCAGCAGTGAGGGGGAGAACTATGGCTACACCTTC	CASSEGENYGYTF
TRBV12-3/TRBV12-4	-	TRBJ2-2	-	TGTGCCAGCAGTTTTTTTCCAGGACAGACCGGGGAGCTGTTTTTT	CASSFFPGQTGELFF
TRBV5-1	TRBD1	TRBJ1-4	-	TGCGCCAGCAGCTTGGCCCGGGACAGGAGTGAAAAACTGTTTTTT	CASSLARDRSEKLFF
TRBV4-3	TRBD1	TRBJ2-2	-	TGCGCCAGCAGCCAAGATGGGACAGGGTGGGCCGGGGAGCTGTTTTTT	CASSQDGTGWAGELFF
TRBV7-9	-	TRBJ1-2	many	TGTGCCAGCAGCTTACTGGGGGAAAACTATGGCTACACCTTC	CASSLLGENYGYTF
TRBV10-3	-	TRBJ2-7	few	TGTGCCATCAGTGAGCGCAGGGTGGGGGACGAGCAGTACTTC	CAISERRVGDEQYF
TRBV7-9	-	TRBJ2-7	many	TGTGCCAGCAGCTTAGCGGGGATGTATAACGAGCAGTACTTC	CASSLAGMYNEQYF
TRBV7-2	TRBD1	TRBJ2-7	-	TGTGCCAGCAGCTTAAACAGGGGCTACGAGCAGTACTTC	CASSLNRGYEQYF
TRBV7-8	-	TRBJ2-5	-	TGTGCCAGCAGCTTAGGTGTGGGGTTGGGGCAAGAGACCCAGTACTTC	CASSLGVGLGQETQYF
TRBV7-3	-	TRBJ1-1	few	TGTGCCAGCAGCTTACCAGGCACTGAAGCTTTCTTT	CASSLPGTEAFF
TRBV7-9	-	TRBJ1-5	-	TGTGCCAGCAGCCCTCCCGGGAGCAATCAGCCCCAGCATTTT	CASSPPGSNQPQHF
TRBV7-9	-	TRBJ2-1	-	TGTGCCAGCAAGGAGGGGGGGACCTACAATGAGCAGTTCTTC	CASKEGGTYNEQFF
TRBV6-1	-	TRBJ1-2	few	TGTGCCAGCAGTGAAAGGACAAGTGCCTATGGCTACACCTTC	CASSERTSAYGYTF
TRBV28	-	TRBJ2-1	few	TGTGCCAGCAGGGGTAATACAGGAACCTTCCTCTCCTACAATGAGCAGTTCTTC	CASRGNTGTFLSYNEQFF
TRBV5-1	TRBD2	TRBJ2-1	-	TGCGCCAGCACCGGGACTAGCGGGAGTAATGAGCAGTTCTTC	CASTGTSGSNEQFF
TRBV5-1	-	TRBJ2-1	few	TGCGCCAGCAGCGGTTCCCGGAGCTTCGATGAGCAGTTCTTC	CASSGSRSFDEQFF
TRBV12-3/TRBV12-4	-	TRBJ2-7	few	TGTGCCAGCAGTTTAGGAGCCGTTGAGCAGTACTTC	CASSLGAVEQYF
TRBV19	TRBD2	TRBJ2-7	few	TGTGCCAGTAGTGGGTCGGGGGGGCGCGGCGAGCAGTACTTC	CASSGSGGRGEQYF
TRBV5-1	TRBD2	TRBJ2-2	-	TGCGCCAGCAGACCGGGACTAAAAACCACCGGGGAGCTGTTTTTT	CASRPGLKTTGELFF
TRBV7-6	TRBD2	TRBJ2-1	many	TGTGCCAGCAGCTCTAGCGGGAGACCCGGGGATGAGCAGTTCTTC	CASSSSGRPGDEQFF
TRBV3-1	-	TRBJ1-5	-	TGTGCCAGCAGCCAAGGCCCCAGCCCAACTCCCAATCAGCCCCAGCATTTT	CASSQGPSPTPNQPQHF
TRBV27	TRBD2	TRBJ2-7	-	TGTGCCAGCCAGGGAACCGGGACTAGCTCCTACGAGCAGTACTTC	CASQGTGTSSYEQYF
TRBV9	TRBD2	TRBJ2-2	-	TGTGCCAGCAGCACGACCGGACTAGCCGGCGGGGAGCTGTTTTTT	CASSTTGLAGGELFF
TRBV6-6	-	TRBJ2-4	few	TGTGCCAGCATTAGGATCCCCAAAAACATTCAGTACTTC	CASIRIPKNIQYF
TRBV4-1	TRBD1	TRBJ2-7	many	TGCGCCAGCAGCCTACTGACAGGGGTCGAGCAGTACTTC	CASSLLTGVEQYF
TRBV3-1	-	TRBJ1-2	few	TGTGCCAGCAGCCAAGAGGCGGTAGGACAGTCCTTTAGTAACTATGGCTACACCTTC	CASSQEAVGQSFSNYGYTF
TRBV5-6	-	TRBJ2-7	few	TGTGCCAGCAGCCCCGGGGGACAGAGATACGAGCAGTACTTC	CASSPGGQRYEQYF
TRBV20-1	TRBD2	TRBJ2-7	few	TGCAGTGCTCCAACTAGCGGGACTTACGAGCAGTACTTC	CSAPTSGTYEQYF
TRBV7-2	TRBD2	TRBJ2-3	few	TGTGCCAGCAGCTCTGGCACTAGCGGAGCCAGCACAGATACGCAGTATTTT	CASSSGTSGASTDTQYF
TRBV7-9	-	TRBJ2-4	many	TGTGCCAGCAGCCCCCCCCCGGGGATAGCCAAAAACATTCAGTACTTC	CASSPPPGIAKNIQYF